This entry describes one TCR beta chain. This sample is part of a study of shared clonotypes between healthy human individuals. Sequenced by immunoSEQ multiplex PCR; TCRdb stores in-frame clones only, minus some. Among millions of clones listed, 93% were seen once. The ends lost 0 bases at V and 0 bases at J; junction bases unmatched: 8. CDR3 size: 18 residues. The germline CDR1 and CDR2 sequences are MGHRA and YSYEKL. V is TRBV4-1 and J is TRBJ1-5; 7 nucleotides agree with TRBD1. The TCR comes from a man aged 18 to 30 in good health. Some clones in this sample may be carry-over from other donors' samples. Sequenced sample: naive CD4+ T cells from PBMCs. Noted subset: CD45RA+ positively selected. The CDR3 reads CASSQEPRDSYSNQPQHF. DNA for the CDR3: TGCGCCAGCAGCCAAGAGCCGAGGGACAGTTATAGCAATCAGCCCCAGCATTTT.